This entry describes one T cell receptor beta chain. These data are taken from a study of blood T cell repertoires in COVID-19. Overall study context: Some COVID-19 samples were acute and others convalescent; all came from the United States, Italy and Spain. PBMCs, B-cell-depleted T cells, or T cells were the source of the cDNA or gDNA that made up the material.

In the authors' methods: How many nucleated cells were present was estimated from reference gene primer amplification. Produced via immunoSEQ multiplex PCR; TCRdb's table is partial and in-frame only. V and J calls and clone size are given by that table; D and trimming were obtained from the DNA. Altogether about 110,000 clones are present, 76% being singletons, with the ten largest covering around 4%. This clonotype originated in a woman at least 80 years old with acute or convalescent COVID-19. The sequenced material came from peripheral blood.

The CDR3 reads CASRAGTTVQETQYF. Written as DNA, the CDR3 is TGTGCCAGCAGGGCCGGGACTACGGTCCAAGAGACCCAGTACTTC. The chain is built from TRBV5-4 and TRBJ2-5; TRBD2 aligns across 7 bases. The junction had 8 bases not matched to a gene; V was cut back by 5 bases and J by 1 base. This CDR3 comprises 15 residues. Germline loops: CDR1 SGHNT, CDR2 YYREEE (reference sequence).